These 16 T cell receptor beta chains originate from one sample sequenced in a study of blood T cell repertoires in COVID-19. Method: immunoSEQ multiplex PCR; TCRdb's copy keeps in-frame clones and lacks some. The sample includes just over 300,000 clones, just under 90% of them seen just once. Sequencing was carried out using peripheral blood. These receptors all stem from a woman aged 25 to 39 with COVID-19, enrolled during active disease.

The rearrangement joins TRBV6-5 to TRBJ1-1; 7 nucleotides align to TRBD1. Trimming took 6 bases from V and 4 from J; bases not matched to a gene: 11. This CDR3 is built from 15 residues. CDR1 is MNHEY and CDR2 is SVGAGI in the germline V gene. The CDR3 spells CASSFSDRVGTEAFF. The CDR3, as DNA: TGTGCCAGCAGCTTCTCCGACAGGGTTGGCACTGAAGCTTTCTTT.

This chain links TRBV28 with TRBJ1-2; 7 bases match TRBD1. The J segment lost 4 bases and the V segment lost 8 bases, leaving 16 bases of the junction unmatched. Germline CDR1 and CDR2: MDHEN and SYDVKM. This CDR3 region has 16 residues. The CDR3 sequence: CASGPYRDSGGYGYTF. The CDR3 nucleotides read TGTGCCAGCGGCCCGTACCGGGACAGTGGTGGCTATGGCTACACCTTC.

This sequence joins TRBV4-2 and TRBJ1-2; 9 positions match TRBD1. Germline values: CDR1 LGHNA, CDR2 YNFKEQ. The CDR3 sequence is 16 residues long. The V gene end was trimmed by 4 bases and the J gene end by 4 bases; junction bases not matched to a gene: 10. The CDR3 DNA reads TGTGCCAGCAGCCCGGCGGACTTACAGGGGGCCTATGGCTACACCTTC. As protein: CASSPADLQGAYGYTF.

V is TRBV5-4 and J is TRBJ2-2, with 10 bases matching TRBD2. This CDR3 has 16 amino acids. V trimming: 3 bases; J trimming: 5 bases; junction bases outside the gene matches: 7. The V gene's germline CDR1 is SGHNT and CDR2 YYREEE (reference sequence). In DNA form, the CDR3 reads TGTGCCAGCAGCTACGTACCGGGACTAGCGACCGGGGAGCTGTTTTTT. It translates to CASSYVPGLATGELFF.

V is TRBV5-6 and J is TRBJ2-7, with TRBD2 as a possible D gene (5 bases). The CDR3 has 14 residues. The ends were cut back, 0 bases at V and 4 bases at J, with 11 bases in the middle. Germline V gene sequence: CDR1 SGHDT, CDR2 YYEEEE. CDR3 in amino acids: CASSLGGSLYEQYF. CDR3 sequence (DNA): TGTGCCAGCAGCTTGGGCGGGTCTTTGTACGAGCAGTACTTC.

The chain carries TRBV7-9 and TRBJ2-3; 12 nucleotides agree with TRBD2. V lost 4 bases, J lost 4 bases, and 3 bases stayed unmatched. Germline values: CDR1 SEHNR, CDR2 FQNEAQ (reference sequence). CDR3 length equals 15 residues. The CDR3 loop is CASSSLAGGPDTQYF. DNA for the CDR3: TGTGCCAGCAGCTCGCTAGCGGGGGGGCCAGATACGCAGTATTTT.

V usage is TRBV5-4 and J usage is TRBJ2-5, with D possibly TRBD2 on 6 matching bases. The germline V and J ends were trimmed by 2 bases and 4 bases, with 12 bases remaining between them. Germline assignment: CDR1 SGHNT and CDR2 YYREEE (reference sequence). The length of the CDR3 is 14 residues. The CDR3 loop reads CASSLNGLPETQYF. CDR3 bases: TGTGCCAGCAGCTTAAATGGACTACCAGAGACCCAGTACTTC.

The rearrangement uses TRBV19 and TRBJ1-5; 7 positions agree with TRBD1. Germline CDR1 LNHDA, CDR2 SQIVND (reference sequence). Trimming cost V 5 bases and J 4 bases; bases outside gene matches: 8. This CDR3 contains 15 residues. This CDR3 is CASSPPGQRNQPQHF. The DNA of the CDR3 is TGTGCCAGTAGTCCCCCGGGACAGAGAAATCAGCCCCAGCATTTT.

J is TRBJ1-2 and V is TRBV28, with 9 bases aligning to TRBD1. Germline CDR1 reads MDHEN; CDR2 reads SYDVKM. The CDR3 length is 15 residues. The J segment lost 13 bases and the V segment lost 4 bases, leaving 16 bases of the junction unmatched. The CDR3 region is CASSSDNGTGFRGTF. CDR3 DNA sequence: TGTGCCAGCAGTTCCGACAACGGGACAGGGTTCCGGGGCACCTTC.

The CDR3 region is CASRQGLAEDLGTQYF. CDR3 in DNA: TGTGCCAGCAGACAGGGACTAGCGGAGGACCTCGGGACCCAGTACTTC. This chain links TRBV2 with TRBJ2-5, with TRBD2 matching over 11 bases. J was trimmed by 7 bases and V by 6 bases; bases with no gene match: 13. The CDR3 runs to 16 residues. The V gene's germline CDR1 is SNHLY and CDR2 FYNNEI.

The DNA for the CDR3 is TGTGCCAGCAGTTTAGGGCCCACCCTCCACTTT. It codes for CASSLGPTLHF. V and J are TRBV28 and TRBJ1-6, with D hard to call. Germline V gene data show CDR1 as MDHEN and CDR2 as SYDVKM. Trimming cost V 2 bases and J 14 bases, with 7 bases left between them. The CDR3 covers 11 residues.

J is TRBJ2-5 and V is TRBV24-1; D is possibly TRBD2 (6 bases). CDR1 is KGHDR, CDR2 SFDVKD, per germline. V was cut by 1 base and J by 5 bases, with 10 bases left in between. This CDR3 contains 14 residues. The CDR3 loop is CATSDFQEGETQYF. The CDR3 DNA reads TGTGCCACCAGTGATTTTCAGGAGGGGGAGACCCAGTACTTC.

In its sample, this clone was seen once. The chain couples TRBV6-2 or TRBV6-3 to TRBJ1-1; a weak D match, TRBD1 (5 bases). CDR1 and CDR2 from the germline V gene are MNHEY and SVGEGT. The V gene lost 3 bases and the J gene lost 2 bases, with 10 bases spanning the gap. The CDR3 length is 14 residues. The CDR3, as DNA: TGTGCCAGCAGTTATGGGGCCAGCAACACTGAAGCTTTCTTT. This gives the protein CASSYGASNTEAFF.

The rearrangement links TRBV7-9 to TRBJ1-1, with no clear D. Germline V CDR1 and CDR2: SEHNR, FQNEAQ (reference sequence). Trimming removed 5 bases from V and 1 base from J, with 11 bases in between. CDR3 length equals 14 residues. This chain's CDR3 is CASSLVAGNTEAFF. In DNA form, the CDR3 reads TGTGCCAGCAGCCTAGTGGCAGGGAACACTGAAGCTTTCTTT.

V and J are TRBV2 and TRBJ1-2, with TRBD1 matching over 9 bases. Germline CDR1 SNHLY, CDR2 FYNNEI. Trimming removed 4 bases from V and 6 bases from J; junction bases left unmatched: 12. The CDR3 runs 16 residues. Written as DNA, the CDR3 is TGTGCCAGCAGTGTGGTCCCGACAGGGGGGATGGATGGCTACACCTTC. Its protein product is CASSVVPTGGMDGYTF.

The V gene is TRBV5-4, the J gene TRBJ2-5; D may be TRBD2 (6 bases). Per the germline V gene, CDR1 is SGHNT and CDR2 is YYREEE (reference sequence). The V end was cut by 9 bases, the J end by 5 bases, with 26 bases between. CDR3 length: 16 residues. The CDR3 protein is CATRGGVGESPETQYF. CDR3 nucleotides: TGTGCCACCCGGGGCGGGGTAGGCGAAAGTCCGGAGACCCAGTACTTC.